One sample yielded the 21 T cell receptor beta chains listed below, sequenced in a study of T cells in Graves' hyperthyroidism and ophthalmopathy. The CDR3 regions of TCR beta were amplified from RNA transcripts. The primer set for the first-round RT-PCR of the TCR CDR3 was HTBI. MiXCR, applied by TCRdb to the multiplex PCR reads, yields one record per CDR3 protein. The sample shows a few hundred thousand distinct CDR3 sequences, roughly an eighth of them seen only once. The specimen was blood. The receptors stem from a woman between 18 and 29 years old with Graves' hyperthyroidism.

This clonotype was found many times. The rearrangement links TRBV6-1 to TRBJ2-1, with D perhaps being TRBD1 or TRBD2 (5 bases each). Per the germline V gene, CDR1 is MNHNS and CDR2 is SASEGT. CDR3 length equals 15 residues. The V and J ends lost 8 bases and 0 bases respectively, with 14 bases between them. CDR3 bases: TGTGCCAGCCTGCCTGGGGGTAGCTCCTACAATGAGCAGTTCTTC. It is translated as CASLPGGSSYNEQFF.

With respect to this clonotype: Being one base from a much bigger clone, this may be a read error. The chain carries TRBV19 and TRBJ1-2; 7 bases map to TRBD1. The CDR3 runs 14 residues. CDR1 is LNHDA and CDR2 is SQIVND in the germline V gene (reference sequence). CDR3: CASSIQGDNYGHTF. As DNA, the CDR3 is TGTGCCAGTAGTATCCAGGGGGATAACTATGGCCACACCTTC. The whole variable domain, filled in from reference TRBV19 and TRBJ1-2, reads DGGITQSPKYLFRKEGQNVTLSCEQNLNHDAMYWYRQDPGQGLRLIYYSQIVNDFQKGDIAEGYSVSREKKESFPLTVTSAQKNPTAFYLCASSIQGDNYGHTFGSGTRLTVV.

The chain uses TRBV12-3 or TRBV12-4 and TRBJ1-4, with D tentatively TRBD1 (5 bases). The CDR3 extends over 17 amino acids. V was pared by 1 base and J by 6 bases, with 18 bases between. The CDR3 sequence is CASSLGVGALQDEKLFF. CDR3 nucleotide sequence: TGTGCCAGCAGTTTAGGGGTAGGGGCTCTACAGGATGAAAAACTGTTTTTT.

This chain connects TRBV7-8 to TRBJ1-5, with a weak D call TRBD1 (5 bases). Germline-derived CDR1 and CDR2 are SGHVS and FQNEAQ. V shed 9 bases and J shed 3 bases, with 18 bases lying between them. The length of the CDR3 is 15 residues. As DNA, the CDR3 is TGTGCCAGTAGGGGTACAGCGATCCCCAATCAGCCCCAGCATTTT. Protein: CASRGTAIPNQPQHF.

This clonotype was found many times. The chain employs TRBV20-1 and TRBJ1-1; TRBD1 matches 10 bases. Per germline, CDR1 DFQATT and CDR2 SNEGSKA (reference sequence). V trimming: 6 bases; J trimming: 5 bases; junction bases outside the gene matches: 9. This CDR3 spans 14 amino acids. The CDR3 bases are TGCAGTGCCCACCCGGGACAGGGGTTAACTGAAGCTTTCTTT. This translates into CSAHPGQGLTEAFF.

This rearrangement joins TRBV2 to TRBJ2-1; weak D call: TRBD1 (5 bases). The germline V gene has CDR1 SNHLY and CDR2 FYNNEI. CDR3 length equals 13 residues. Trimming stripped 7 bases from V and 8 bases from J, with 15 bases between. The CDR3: CASMADNTDEQFF. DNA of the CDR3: TGTGCCAGCATGGCGGACAATACCGATGAGCAGTTCTTC.

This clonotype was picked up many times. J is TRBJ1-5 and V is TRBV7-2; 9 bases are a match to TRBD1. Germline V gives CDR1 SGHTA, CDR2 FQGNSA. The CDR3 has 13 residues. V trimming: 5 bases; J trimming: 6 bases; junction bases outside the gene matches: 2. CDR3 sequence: CASSPTGGQPQHF. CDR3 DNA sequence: TGTGCCAGCAGCCCGACAGGGGGTCAGCCCCAGCATTTT.

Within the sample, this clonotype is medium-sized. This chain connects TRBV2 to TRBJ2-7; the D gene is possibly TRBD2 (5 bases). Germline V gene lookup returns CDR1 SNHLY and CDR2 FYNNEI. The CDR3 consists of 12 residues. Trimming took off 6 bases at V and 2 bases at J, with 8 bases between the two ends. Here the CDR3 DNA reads TGTGCCAGCAGGAGGGTGGCCTACGAGCAGTACTTC. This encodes CASRRVAYEQYF.

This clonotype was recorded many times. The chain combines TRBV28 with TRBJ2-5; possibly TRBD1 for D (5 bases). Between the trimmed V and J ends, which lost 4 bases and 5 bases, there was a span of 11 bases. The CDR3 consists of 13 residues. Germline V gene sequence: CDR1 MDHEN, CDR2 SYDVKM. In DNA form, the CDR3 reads TGTGCCAGCAGTTGGGGCGTTCGGGAGACCCAGTACTTC. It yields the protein CASSWGVRETQYF.

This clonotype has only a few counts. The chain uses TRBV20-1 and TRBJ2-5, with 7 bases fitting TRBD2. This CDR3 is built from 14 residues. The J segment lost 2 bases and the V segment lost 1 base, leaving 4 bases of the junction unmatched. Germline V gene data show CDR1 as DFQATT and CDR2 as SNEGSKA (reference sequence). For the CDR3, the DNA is TGCAGTGCTAGAGTGGGAGGGAGTCAAGAGACCCAGTACTTC. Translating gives CSARVGGSQETQYF.

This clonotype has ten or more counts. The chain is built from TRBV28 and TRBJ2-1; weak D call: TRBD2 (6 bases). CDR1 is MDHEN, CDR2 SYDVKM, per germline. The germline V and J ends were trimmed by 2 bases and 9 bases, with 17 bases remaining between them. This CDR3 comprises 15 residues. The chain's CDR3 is CASSLSGLSLGEQFF. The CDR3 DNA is TGTGCCAGCAGTTTAAGCGGGTTAAGCCTCGGTGAGCAGTTCTTC.

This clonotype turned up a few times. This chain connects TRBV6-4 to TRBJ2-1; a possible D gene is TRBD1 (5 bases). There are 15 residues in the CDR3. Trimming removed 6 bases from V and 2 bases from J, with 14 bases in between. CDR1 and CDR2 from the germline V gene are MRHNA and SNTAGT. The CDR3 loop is CASSRGQGPYNEQFF. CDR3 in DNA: TGTGCCAGCAGCCGAGGTCAGGGCCCCTACAATGAGCAGTTCTTC.

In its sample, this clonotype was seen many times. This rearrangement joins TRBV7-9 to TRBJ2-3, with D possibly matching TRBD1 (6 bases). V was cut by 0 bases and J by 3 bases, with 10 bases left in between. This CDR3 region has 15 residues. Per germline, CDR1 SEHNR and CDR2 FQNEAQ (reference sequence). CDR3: CASSLAAGETDTQYF. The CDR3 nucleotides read TGTGCCAGCAGCTTAGCGGCAGGGGAAACAGATACGCAGTATTTT.

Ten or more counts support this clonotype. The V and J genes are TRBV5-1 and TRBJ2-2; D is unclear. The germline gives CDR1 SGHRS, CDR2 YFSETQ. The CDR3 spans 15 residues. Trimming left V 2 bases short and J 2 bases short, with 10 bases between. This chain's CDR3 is CASSFNPINTGELFF. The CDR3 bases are TGCGCCAGCAGCTTCAACCCCATCAACACCGGGGAGCTGTTTTTT. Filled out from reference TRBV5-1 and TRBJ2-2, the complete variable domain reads KAGVTQTPRYLIKTRGQQVTLSCSPISGHRSVSWYQQTPGQGLQFLFEYFSETQRNKGNFPGRFSGRQFSNSRSEMNVSTLELGDSALYLCASSFNPINTGELFFGEGSRLTVL.

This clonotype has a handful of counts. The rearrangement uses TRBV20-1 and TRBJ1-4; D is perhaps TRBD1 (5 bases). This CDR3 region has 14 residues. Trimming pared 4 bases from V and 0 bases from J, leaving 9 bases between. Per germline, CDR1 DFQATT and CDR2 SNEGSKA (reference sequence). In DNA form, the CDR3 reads TGCAGTGCTATTGGGGCGTCAACTAATGAAAAACTGTTTTTT. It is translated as CSAIGASTNEKLFF.

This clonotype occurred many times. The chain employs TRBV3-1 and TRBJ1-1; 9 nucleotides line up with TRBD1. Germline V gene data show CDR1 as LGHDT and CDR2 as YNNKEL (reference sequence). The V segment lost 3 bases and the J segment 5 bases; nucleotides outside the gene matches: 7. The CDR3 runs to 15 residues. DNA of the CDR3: TGTGCCAGCAGCCACTTGACAGGGGGTAGGACTGAAGCTTTCTTT. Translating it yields CASSHLTGGRTEAFF. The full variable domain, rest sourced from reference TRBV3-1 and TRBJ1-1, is DTAVSQTPKYLVTQMGNDKSIKCEQNLGHDTMYWYKQDSKKFLKIMFSYNNKELIINETVPNRFSPKSPDKAHLNLHINSLELGDSAVYFCASSHLTGGRTEAFFGQGTRLTVV.

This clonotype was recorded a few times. DNA of the CDR3: TGTGCCAGCAGCTTAATGAGGGGGGCAAAGAATGAGCAGTTCTTC. Protein: CASSLMRGAKNEQFF. The chain carries TRBV7-3 and TRBJ2-1, with D possibly called TRBD1 or TRBD2 (6 bases each). V lost 1 base and J lost 7, with 14 bases in between. The CDR3 is made up of 15 amino acids. Germline CDR1 is SGHTA and CDR2 is FQGTGA.

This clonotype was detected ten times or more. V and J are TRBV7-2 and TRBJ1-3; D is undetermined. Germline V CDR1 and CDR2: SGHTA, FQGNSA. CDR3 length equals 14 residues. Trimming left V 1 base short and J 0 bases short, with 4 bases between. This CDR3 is CASSLGLSGNTIYF. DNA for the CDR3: TGTGCCAGCAGCTTAGGTCTCTCTGGAAACACCATATATTTT.

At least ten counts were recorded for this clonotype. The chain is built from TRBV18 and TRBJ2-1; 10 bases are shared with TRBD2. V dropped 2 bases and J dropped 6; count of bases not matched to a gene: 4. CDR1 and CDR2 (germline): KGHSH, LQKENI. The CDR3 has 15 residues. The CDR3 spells CASSPAAGGGNEQFF. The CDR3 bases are TGTGCCAGCTCACCAGCAGCGGGAGGGGGCAATGAGCAGTTCTTC.

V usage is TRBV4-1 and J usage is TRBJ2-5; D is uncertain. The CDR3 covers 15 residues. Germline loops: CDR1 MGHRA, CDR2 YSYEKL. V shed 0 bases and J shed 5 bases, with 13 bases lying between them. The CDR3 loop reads CASSQDLIFRETQYF. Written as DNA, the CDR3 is TGCGCCAGCAGCCAAGATCTCATATTTCGGGAGACCCAGTACTTC.

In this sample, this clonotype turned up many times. The CDR3 is CASSLSGPHTEAFF. The CDR3 region has the DNA TGTGCCAGCAGTTTATCAGGACCCCACACTGAAGCTTTCTTT. The chain carries TRBV12-3 or TRBV12-4 and TRBJ1-1; D not certain. This CDR3 region has 14 residues. Between the trimmed V and J ends, which lost 2 bases and 3 bases, there was a span of 10 bases.